The rows below give T cell receptor beta chains drawn from one sample of a study of human T cells and chemical hapten exposure. TCRdb called the RACE reads again in MiXCR, with one record for every CDR3 protein. The sample has tens of thousands of distinct CDR3 sequences, roughly 12% seen once. The starting material was whole blood, obtained in connection with sensitization to the hapten diphenylcyclopropenone (DPC). These receptor sequences come from a woman aged 40 to 50 with alopecia areata. Some clones in this sample may be carry-over from other donors' samples. CDR3s include the opening cysteine and the closing phenylalanine or tryptophan. The order of the fields is clone size, V gene, J gene, D gene, CDR3 protein, CDR3 DNA. A D gene is named only where the DNA matches it firmly. Some rows mark clone size as missing; the rest say once, few, many or name a class of expanded clone.

clone_size: -; v_call: TRBV20-1; j_call: TRBJ2-7; d_call: TRBD2; cdr3_aa: CSARPSAGGPNEQYF; cdr3_nt: TGCAGTGCTAGACCCTCCGCGGGGGGGCCGAACGAGCAGTACTTC
clone_size: many; v_call: TRBV29-1; j_call: TRBJ1-1; d_call: TRBD1; cdr3_aa: CSVQGQYNTEAFF; cdr3_nt: TGCAGCGTCCAGGGACAGTACAACACTGAAGCTTTCTTT
clone_size: -; v_call: TRBV20-1; j_call: TRBJ2-3; d_call: -; cdr3_aa: CSAPRRRGTDTQYF; cdr3_nt: TGCAGTGCTCCCCGACGTAGAGGGACCGATACGCAGTATTTT
clone_size: -; v_call: TRBV4-1; j_call: TRBJ2-5; d_call: -; cdr3_aa: CASSQRPNQETQYF; cdr3_nt: TGCGCCAGCAGCCAAAGGCCGAACCAAGAGACCCAGTACTTC
clone_size: many; v_call: TRBV27; j_call: TRBJ2-1; d_call: TRBD2; cdr3_aa: CASSLGLAGRQFF; cdr3_nt: TGTGCCAGCAGTTTAGGGCTAGCGGGCAGGCAGTTCTTC
clone_size: -; v_call: TRBV4-2; j_call: TRBJ1-1; d_call: -; cdr3_aa: CASSQVRNTEAFF; cdr3_nt: TGTGCCAGCAGCCAAGTAAGGAACACTGAAGCTTTCTTT
clone_size: -; v_call: TRBV4-3; j_call: TRBJ2-1; d_call: TRBD2; cdr3_aa: CASSQGGGDEQFF; cdr3_nt: TGCGCCAGCAGCCAGGGGGGAGGGGATGAGCAGTTCTTC
clone_size: many; v_call: TRBV18; j_call: TRBJ1-1; d_call: -; cdr3_aa: CASYAQEDTEAFF; cdr3_nt: TGTGCCAGCTACGCTCAAGAGGACACTGAAGCTTTCTTT
clone_size: -; v_call: TRBV6-5; j_call: TRBJ2-7; d_call: TRBD2; cdr3_aa: CASSYAGGRYEQYF; cdr3_nt: TGTGCCAGCAGTTACGCGGGGGGACGATACGAGCAGTACTTC
clone_size: few; v_call: TRBV7-2; j_call: TRBJ1-5; d_call: -; cdr3_aa: CASSSGYSNQPQHF; cdr3_nt: TGTGCCAGCAGCTCCGGATATAGCAATCAGCCCCAGCATTTT
clone_size: many; v_call: TRBV5-1; j_call: TRBJ1-6; d_call: -; cdr3_aa: CASSPQGPDDSPLHF; cdr3_nt: TGCGCCAGCAGCCCTCAGGGGCCCGACGATTCACCCCTCCACTTT
clone_size: few; v_call: TRBV19; j_call: TRBJ2-1; d_call: TRBD2; cdr3_aa: CASSMGTSSVEQFF; cdr3_nt: TGTGCCAGTAGTATGGGGACTAGTTCGGTGGAGCAGTTCTTC
clone_size: many; v_call: TRBV25-1; j_call: TRBJ1-1; d_call: TRBD1; cdr3_aa: CARPNRGSSTEAFF; cdr3_nt: TGTGCCAGACCTAACAGGGGCTCTAGCACTGAAGCTTTCTTT
clone_size: medium-sized; v_call: TRBV7-9; j_call: TRBJ2-5; d_call: -; cdr3_aa: CASSPPGLTQETQYF; cdr3_nt: TGTGCCAGCAGCCCCCCGGGACTCACCCAAGAGACCCAGTACTTC
clone_size: few; v_call: TRBV5-1; j_call: TRBJ2-1; d_call: TRBD2; cdr3_aa: CASSLVASGGNEQFF; cdr3_nt: TGCGCCAGCAGCTTGGTGGCTAGCGGAGGAAATGAGCAGTTCTTC
clone_size: few; v_call: TRBV28; j_call: TRBJ2-1; d_call: TRBD1; cdr3_aa: CASRDNRGWEQFF; cdr3_nt: TGTGCCAGCAGGGATAACAGGGGGTGGGAGCAGTTCTTC
clone_size: many; v_call: TRBV28; j_call: TRBJ1-6; d_call: -; cdr3_aa: CASRTGNNSPLHF; cdr3_nt: TGTGCCAGCCGTACAGGGAATAATTCACCCCTCCACTTT
clone_size: many; v_call: TRBV3-1; j_call: TRBJ2-3; d_call: -; cdr3_aa: CASSQDFQAVSLDTQYF; cdr3_nt: TGTGCCAGCAGCCAAGATTTTCAGGCAGTGAGTTTGGATACGCAGTATTTT
clone_size: many; v_call: TRBV10-3; j_call: TRBJ1-1; d_call: -; cdr3_aa: CAISESEGMNTEAFF; cdr3_nt: TGTGCCATCAGTGAGTCAGAGGGTATGAACACTGAAGCTTTCTTT
clone_size: many; v_call: TRBV11-3; j_call: TRBJ2-2; d_call: TRBD1; cdr3_aa: CASSTAGTDTGELFF; cdr3_nt: TGTGCCAGCAGCACCGCCGGGACAGACACCGGGGAGCTGTTTTTT
clone_size: many; v_call: TRBV7-2; j_call: TRBJ2-7; d_call: -; cdr3_aa: CASSLEPGFYEQYF; cdr3_nt: TGTGCCAGCAGCTTAGAACCGGGCTTCTACGAGCAGTACTTC
clone_size: many; v_call: TRBV5-1; j_call: TRBJ1-1; d_call: -; cdr3_aa: CASSLLTGNTEAFF; cdr3_nt: TGCGCCAGCAGCTTGCTCACGGGGAACACTGAAGCTTTCTTT
clone_size: many; v_call: TRBV7-3; j_call: TRBJ2-2; d_call: -; cdr3_aa: CASSAGGGPNTGELFF; cdr3_nt: TGTGCCAGCAGCGCCGGAGGGGGTCCGAACACCGGGGAGCTGTTTTTT
clone_size: many; v_call: TRBV7-8; j_call: TRBJ1-1; d_call: -; cdr3_aa: CASSLQGYTEAFF; cdr3_nt: TGTGCCAGCAGCTTACAGGGTTACACTGAAGCTTTCTTT
clone_size: many; v_call: TRBV4-1; j_call: TRBJ2-1; d_call: -; cdr3_aa: CASSSREGAKENEQFF; cdr3_nt: TGCGCCAGCAGCAGCCGGGAGGGGGCGAAGGAAAATGAGCAGTTCTTC
clone_size: -; v_call: TRBV7-9; j_call: TRBJ1-1; d_call: -; cdr3_aa: CASTLAGLGTEAFF; cdr3_nt: TGTGCCAGTACCCTCGCAGGTTTGGGCACTGAAGCTTTCTTT
clone_size: many; v_call: TRBV4-3; j_call: TRBJ2-6; d_call: TRBD2; cdr3_aa: CASSQEVPRASGGSGANVLTF; cdr3_nt: TGCGCCAGCAGCCAAGAAGTCCCAAGGGCTAGCGGAGGGTCTGGGGCCAACGTCCTGACTTTC
clone_size: many; v_call: TRBV24-1; j_call: TRBJ2-6; d_call: -; cdr3_aa: CATSDPGQHPSSGANVLTF; cdr3_nt: TGTGCCACCAGTGATCCAGGACAGCACCCTTCCTCTGGGGCCAACGTCCTGACTTTC
clone_size: many; v_call: TRBV7-9; j_call: TRBJ2-5; d_call: -; cdr3_aa: CASSRTVETQYF; cdr3_nt: TGTGCCAGCAGCCGAACGGTAGAGACCCAGTACTTC
clone_size: few; v_call: TRBV2; j_call: TRBJ2-3; d_call: -; cdr3_aa: CASTLTRRNGDTQYF; cdr3_nt: TGTGCCAGCACCCTCACTAGGCGGAACGGAGATACGCAGTATTTT
clone_size: -; v_call: TRBV3-1; j_call: TRBJ1-2; d_call: TRBD1; cdr3_aa: CASSQGQGRGYTF; cdr3_nt: TGTGCCAGCAGCCAGGGACAGGGGCGCGGCTACACCTTC
clone_size: many; v_call: TRBV7-9; j_call: TRBJ1-1; d_call: TRBD1; cdr3_aa: CASSDYRGGGAEAFF; cdr3_nt: TGTGCCAGCAGCGACTACCGAGGGGGCGGGGCTGAAGCTTTCTTT
clone_size: few; v_call: TRBV4-3; j_call: TRBJ1-1; d_call: TRBD1; cdr3_aa: CASSLLYRRDRNTEAFF; cdr3_nt: TGCGCCAGCAGCCTTCTTTACCGCCGGGACAGGAACACTGAAGCTTTCTTT
clone_size: many; v_call: TRBV7-8; j_call: TRBJ2-1; d_call: -; cdr3_aa: CASSSPNPAAYNEQFF; cdr3_nt: TGTGCCAGCAGCTCCCCTAATCCAGCGGCCTACAATGAGCAGTTCTTC
clone_size: -; v_call: TRBV28; j_call: TRBJ2-7; d_call: TRBD1; cdr3_aa: CALAGTGAGEQYF; cdr3_nt: TGTGCCCTAGCCGGGACAGGGGCAGGCGAGCAGTACTTC
clone_size: few; v_call: TRBV7-8; j_call: TRBJ1-3; d_call: -; cdr3_aa: CASSLDIGGGGNTIYF; cdr3_nt: TGTGCCAGCAGCTTAGATATCGGGGGAGGAGGAAACACCATATATTTT
clone_size: -; v_call: TRBV7-9; j_call: TRBJ1-3; d_call: -; cdr3_aa: CASSFLGSASGNTIYF; cdr3_nt: TGTGCCAGCAGCTTTTTGGGTTCAGCCTCTGGAAACACCATATATTTT
clone_size: few; v_call: TRBV6-2/TRBV6-3; j_call: TRBJ2-7; d_call: -; cdr3_aa: CASRQALGRRGDEQYF; cdr3_nt: TGTGCCAGCAGACAGGCACTCGGTCGTAGAGGAGACGAGCAGTACTTC
clone_size: few; v_call: TRBV20-1; j_call: TRBJ1-2; d_call: TRBD1; cdr3_aa: CSARAGQGDGYTF; cdr3_nt: TGCAGTGCTAGGGCGGGACAGGGGGATGGCTACACCTTC